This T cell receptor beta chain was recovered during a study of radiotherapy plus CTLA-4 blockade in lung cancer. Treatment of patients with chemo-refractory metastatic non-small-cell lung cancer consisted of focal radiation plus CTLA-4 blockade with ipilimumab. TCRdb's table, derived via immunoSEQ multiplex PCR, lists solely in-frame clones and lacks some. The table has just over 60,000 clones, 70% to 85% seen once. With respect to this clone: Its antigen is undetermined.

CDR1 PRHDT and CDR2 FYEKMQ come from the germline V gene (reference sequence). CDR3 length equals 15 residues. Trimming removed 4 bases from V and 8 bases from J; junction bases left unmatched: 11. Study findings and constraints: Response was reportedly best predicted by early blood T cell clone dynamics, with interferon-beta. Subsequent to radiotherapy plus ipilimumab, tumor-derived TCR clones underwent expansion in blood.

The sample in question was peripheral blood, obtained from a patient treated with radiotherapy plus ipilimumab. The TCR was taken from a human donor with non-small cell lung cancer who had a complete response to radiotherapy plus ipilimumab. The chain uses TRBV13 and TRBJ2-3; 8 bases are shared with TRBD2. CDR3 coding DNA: TGTGCCAGCAGCTATCGCGGGCCGGCGGGGGGTACGCAGTATTTT. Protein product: CASSYRGPAGGTQYF.